Listed here are 25 T cell receptor beta chains from one sample, sequenced in a study of shared clonotypes between healthy human individuals. Only in-frame clones appear in the TCRdb table, and some are missing; sequencing was by immunoSEQ multiplex PCR. The repertoire has more than 550,000 clones, roughly 72% of them found once; the top ten carry approximately 2%. The material sequenced was memory CD4+ T cells sorted from blood. Subset in this sample: CD45RA-negative fraction. These receptors were collected from a woman in her 30s in good health.

In the case of this clone: This may be a read error, as it is one base from a much larger clone. This same CDR3 is encoded by further DNA sequences in the sample. The chain recombines TRBV7-2 with TRBJ2-1; D gene uncertain. The V and J ends lost 3 bases and 3 bases respectively, with 0 bases between them. The length of the CDR3 is 11 residues. Germline CDR1 SGHTA, CDR2 FQGNSA. CDR3 amino acids: CASSFYNEQFF. The CDR3 region has the DNA TGTGCCAGCAGCTTCTACAATGAGCAGTTCTTC.

The chain employs TRBV2 and TRBJ2-1, with a tentative D call TRBD2 (6 bases). V gave up 1 base and J gave up 6 bases, with 13 bases separating them. CDR1 SNHLY and CDR2 FYNNEI come from the germline V gene. The length of the CDR3 is 15 residues. DNA for the CDR3: TGTGCCAGCAGTGAAGGCGTTAGCGGCCTCAATGAGCAGTTCTTC. This translates into CASSEGVSGLNEQFF. The variable domain in full, with the rest retrieved from reference TRBV2 and TRBJ2-1, is EPEVTQTPSHQVTQMGQEVILRCVPISNHLYFYWYRQILGQKVEFLVSFYNNEISEKSEIFDDQFSVERPDGSNFTLKIRSTKLEDSAMYFCASSEGVSGLNEQFFGPGTRLTVL.

The genes are TRBV6-5 and TRBJ2-7; 8 nucleotides line up with TRBD1. The germline V gene encodes CDR1 MNHEY and CDR2 SVGAGI. This CDR3 region has 14 residues. V trimming: 6 bases; J trimming: 2 bases; junction bases outside the gene matches: 6. The CDR3: CASRGQGRTYEQYF. In DNA form, the CDR3 reads TGTGCCAGCAGAGGACAGGGACGGACCTACGAGCAGTACTTC.

This chain connects TRBV5-1 to TRBJ2-1; D remains ambiguous. The CDR3 totals 15 residues. The V and J ends lost 0 bases and 2 bases respectively, with 9 bases between them. Looked up from germline, CDR1 is SGHRS and CDR2 is YFSETQ. The CDR3 reads CASSLEASAYNEQFF. In nucleotides, the CDR3 is TGCGCCAGCAGCTTGGAAGCGAGCGCCTACAATGAGCAGTTCTTC.

The chain employs TRBV19 and TRBJ2-7, with D unclear. Germline CDR1 reads LNHDA; CDR2 reads SQIVND (reference sequence). The V and J ends lost 5 bases and 2 bases respectively, with 25 bases between them. The length of the CDR3 is 18 residues. CDR3 region: CASSGSWGKMTGTYEQYF. CDR3 DNA sequence: TGTGCCAGTAGTGGTAGTTGGGGAAAGATGACGGGTACCTACGAGCAGTACTTC.

This clone was observed a few times. The genes are TRBV30 and TRBJ1-3; D remains ambiguous. CDR3 length equals 11 residues. Germline lookup yields CDR1 GTSNPN and CDR2 SVGIG (reference sequence). Trimming pared 0 bases from V and 7 bases from J, leaving 4 bases between. CDR3 coding DNA: TGTGCCTGGAGTGTTGGTAACACCATATATTTT. Translating it yields CAWSVGNTIYF.

This clone was detected ten times or more. The chain recombines TRBV6-6 with TRBJ2-3; D ambiguous. The CDR3 spans 13 residues. Germline lookup yields CDR1 MNHNY and CDR2 SVGAGI (reference sequence). V lost 8 bases and J 1 base, leaving 10 bases between the germline ends. The CDR3, as DNA: TGTGCCAGCCTAAGGCAACGCACAGATACGCAGTATTTT. Its protein product is CASLRQRTDTQYF.

The chain couples TRBV27 to TRBJ2-7; either TRBD1 or TRBD2 may supply D (7 bases each). Looked up from germline, CDR1 is MNHEY and CDR2 is SMNVEV (reference sequence). The V and J ends lost 2 bases and 2 bases respectively, with 13 bases between them. The CDR3 totals 15 residues. CDR3 protein: CASSLQGEGPYEQYF. The CDR3, as DNA: TGTGCCAGCAGTTTACAGGGGGAGGGGCCCTACGAGCAGTACTTC.

This rearrangement joins TRBV6-5 to TRBJ2-1, with 9 bases aligning to TRBD2. Germline V gene sequence: CDR1 MNHEY, CDR2 SVGAGI. With 6 bases clipped from V and 10 bases from J, the junction kept 13 bases outside the gene matches. The CDR3 spans 15 residues. The CDR3 nucleotides read TGTGCCAGCAGCCGTCCCGGGACTAGCCCGGGGGAGCAGTTCTTC. This sequence encodes CASSRPGTSPGEQFF.

This clone occurred a few times. The chain uses TRBV10-3 and TRBJ2-7, with D possibly matching TRBD2 (6 bases). The CDR3 spans 14 residues. Germline lookup yields CDR1 ENHRY and CDR2 SYGVKD. Trimming stripped 2 bases from V and 7 bases from J, with 15 bases between. CDR3 nucleotide sequence: TGTGCCATCAGTGAGGAGACTAGACCGGATGAGCAGTACTTC. Translating gives CAISEETRPDEQYF.

This clone is a singleton in its sample. The chain is built from TRBV18 and TRBJ2-3; D remains ambiguous. The CDR3 consists of 15 residues. Trimming removed 1 base at V and 2 bases at J, with 10 bases between. Germline CDR1 reads KGHSH; CDR2 reads LQKENI. CDR3 sequence reads: CASSPLNEVTDTQYF. The CDR3 DNA follows: TGTGCCAGCTCACCACTGAACGAAGTCACAGATACGCAGTATTTT.

This clone was detected a few times. The CDR3 loop is CASSQSGLTDTQYF. The DNA for the CDR3 is TGTGCCAGCAGTCAATCCGGACTCACAGATACGCAGTATTTT. The J gene is TRBJ2-3, the V gene TRBV6-1, with a weak D call TRBD2 (5 bases). CDR3 length: 14 amino acids. Between the trimmed V and J ends, which lost 5 bases and 2 bases, there was a span of 11 bases. The germline gives CDR1 MNHNS, CDR2 SASEGT.

Remarks on this clone: At the DNA level, this CDR3 is encoded by other sequences in the same sample as well. The chain is built from TRBV28 and TRBJ2-3, with TRBD2 matching over 8 bases. The CDR3 has 15 residues. Germline V gene sequence: CDR1 MDHEN, CDR2 SYDVKM. With V trimmed by 6 bases and J by 3 bases, 8 bases remained unmatched. CDR3 bases: TGTGCCAGCAGCCTAAGCGGGAGTGGAACAGATACGCAGTATTTT. Its translation: CASSLSGSGTDTQYF. The full variable domain, with the rest looked up from reference TRBV28 and TRBJ2-3, is DVKVTQSSRYLVKRTGEKVFLECVQDMDHENMFWYRQDPGLGLRLIYFSYDVKMKEKGDIPEGYSVSREKKERFSLILESASTNQTSMYLCASSLSGSGTDTQYFGPGTRLTVL.

This clone was counted between two and nine times. The chain joins TRBV10-2 to TRBJ2-1; D not resolved. From germline, CDR1 is WSHSY and CDR2 SAAADI. CDR3 length equals 14 residues. V was clipped by 4 bases and J by 10 bases, with 17 bases between them. Here the CDR3 DNA reads TGCGCCAGCAGTGGCCCCTATCCGACGATCGAGCAGTTCTTC. Translating it yields CASSGPYPTIEQFF.

The gene calls are TRBV10-3 and TRBJ1-1; D is possibly TRBD1 (5 bases). The CDR3 is 15 residues long. The V gene lost 6 bases and the J gene lost 1 base, with 15 bases spanning the gap. Germline CDR1 reads ENHRY; CDR2 reads SYGVKD. The CDR3 bases are TGTGCCATCAGATCCTCAGACAGCCCGAACACTGAAGCTTTCTTT. It is translated as CAIRSSDSPNTEAFF.

This sequence joins TRBV11-2 and TRBJ2-1; TRBD1 matches at 9 bases. CDR1 is SGHAT, CDR2 FQNNGV, per germline. V dropped 4 bases and J dropped 7; count of bases not matched to a gene: 8. The CDR3 is 15 amino acids. The CDR3 sequence is CASSSGTGTPNEQFF. The CDR3 DNA sequence: TGTGCCAGCAGCTCCGGGACAGGGACCCCGAATGAGCAGTTCTTC. The full variable domain, its missing parts supplied by reference TRBV11-2 and TRBJ2-1, is EAGVAQSPRYKIIEKRQSVAFWCNPISGHATLYWYQQILGQGPKLLIQFQNNGVVDDSQLPKDRFSAERLKGVDSTLKIQPAKLEDSAVYLCASSSGTGTPNEQFFGPGTRLTVL.

This sequence joins TRBV15 and TRBJ2-7; 9 bases map to TRBD2. With 5 bases clipped from V and 4 bases from J, the junction kept 9 bases outside the gene matches. This CDR3 spans 15 amino acids. Looked up from germline, CDR1 is LNHNV and CDR2 is YYDKDF (reference sequence). This chain's CDR3 is CATSRVREGLYEQYF. The DNA for the CDR3 is TGTGCCACCAGCCGGGTGCGGGAGGGGTTATACGAGCAGTACTTC.

The genes are TRBV19 and TRBJ2-1; 7 bases align to TRBD2. The CDR3 totals 18 residues. The germline gives CDR1 LNHDA, CDR2 SQIVND (reference sequence). V lost 6 bases to trimming and J lost 4 bases; unmatched junction nucleotides: 18. Here the CDR3 DNA reads TGTGCCAGTAGCAAGGTGTCTAGCGGACCGCCGACTTACAATGAGCAGTTCTTC. As protein: CASSKVSSGPPTYNEQFF.

The chain uses TRBV6-6 and TRBJ2-1; 16 nucleotides match TRBD2. Germline V gene data show CDR1 as MNHNY and CDR2 as SVGAGI (reference sequence). The CDR3 is 15 amino acids. The V gene end was trimmed by 6 bases and the J gene end by 9 bases; junction bases not matched to a gene: 5. CDR3 DNA sequence: TGTGCCAGCAGCCCCGGGACTAGCGGGAGGGGTGAGCAGTTCTTC. Protein product: CASSPGTSGRGEQFF.

The chain recombines TRBV14 with TRBJ2-5, with 8 bases that match TRBD2. Trimming took 2 bases from V and 3 from J; bases not matched to a gene: 2. CDR1 is SGHDN and CDR2 is FVKESK in the germline V gene. The CDR3 is made up of 14 amino acids. In nucleotides, the CDR3 is TGTGCCAGCAGCCAACCGGGACTAGAAGAGACCCAGTACTTC. This translates into CASSQPGLEETQYF.

There are many counts of this clone. This chain connects TRBV15 to TRBJ2-5, with TRBD1 matching 9 bases. Germline trimming cut 0 bases from V and 5 bases from J; bases unmatched to any gene: 7. CDR1 is LNHNV, CDR2 YYDKDF, per germline (reference sequence). The CDR3 totals 16 residues. In DNA, the CDR3 is TGTGCCACCAGCAGAGAGGGCGGACAGGGGTTTGAGACCCAGTACTTC. Protein product: CATSREGGQGFETQYF.

The chain recombines TRBV19 with TRBJ2-4, with 8 bases lining up with TRBD2. The CDR3 totals 13 residues. The V gene end was trimmed by 6 bases and the J gene end by 8 bases; junction bases not matched to a gene: 6. CDR1 and CDR2 from the germline V gene are LNHDA and SQIVND (reference sequence). CDR3 nucleotides: TGTGCCAGTAGCGGGGGGGGCATAGACATTCAGTACTTC. Translated: CASSGGGIDIQYF.

As regards this clone: This specimen includes other DNA sequences encoding the same CDR3. CDR3 protein: CASSLSGSYNEQFF. The DNA of the CDR3 is TGCGCCAGCAGCTTGAGCGGAAGCTACAATGAGCAGTTCTTC. The chain recombines TRBV5-1 with TRBJ2-1; the D gene is possibly TRBD2 (5 bases). V dropped 1 base and J dropped 3 bases, with 8 bases sitting between them. The CDR3 has 14 amino acids. Germline lookup yields CDR1 SGHRS and CDR2 YFSETQ.

The CDR3: CASAGDGHEQYF. In DNA, the CDR3 is TGCGCCAGCGCGGGAGACGGACACGAGCAGTACTTC. The chain carries TRBV10-1 and TRBJ2-7, with TRBD2 matching over 7 bases. The CDR3 is 12 residues long. Germline trimming cut 8 bases from V and 5 bases from J; bases unmatched to any gene: 6. Germline V gene data show CDR1 as WNHNN and CDR2 as SYGVQD (reference sequence).

V and J are TRBV2 and TRBJ1-5; D is unresolved. The CDR3 runs 14 residues. V lost 6 bases to trimming and J lost 6 bases, with 15 bases between them. Germline CDR1 is SNHLY and CDR2 is FYNNEI. The CDR3 sequence: CASSALEVGQPQHF. The CDR3 DNA reads TGTGCCAGCAGCGCCCTCGAGGTTGGTCAGCCCCAGCATTTT.